This entry describes one T cell receptor beta chain. Its specificity is not known. This sample is part of a study of shared clonotypes between healthy human individuals. About the study: Three plates were used per donor for CD4 naive, three for CD4 memory, two for CD8 naive and one for CD8 memory. Whole-study findings and limits: Across subsets, estimated richness was generally greater for naive than for memory populations.

V dropped 5 bases and J dropped 5; count of bases not matched to a gene: 13. The CDR3 is made up of 16 amino acids. Germline loops: CDR1 SEHNR, CDR2 FQNEAQ (reference sequence). Naive-designated CD8 cells lacked CD45RO, were positively enriched for CCR7, and omitted terminally differentiated effector memory CD45RA+ cells. Donors were Caucasian adults residing in Nashville, Tennessee, USA. In the study's own analysis: ImmunoSEQ gave junction-only sequences without quality scores, so filtering differed. Clones were read by immunoSEQ multiplex PCR, and TCRdb kept only the in-frame ones, dropping some. The V and J calls and clone size come from that table; D and trimming were worked out from the DNA. This sample has approximately 2,200,000 clones, with under 95% found just once.

The sample consisted of naive CD8+ T cells from PBMCs. The genes are TRBV7-9 and TRBJ2-3, with 7 bases fitting TRBD2. The source is a man younger than 30 in good health. Some clones in this sample may be carry-over from other donors' samples. CDR3 DNA: TGTGCCAGCAGCCCTCGGACTAGATTAAGATTAGATACGCAGTATTTT. This encodes CASSPRTRLRLDTQYF.